This TCR beta chain was found in a study of immune evolution from preneoplasia to lung adenocarcinoma. Whole-study findings and limits: Normal lung had highest clonality; later lesions appeared denser, more diverse. KRAS-mutant nodules had the highest T cell clonality.

On this clone: As yet, its antigen is unknown.

With 6 bases removed from V and 3 bases from J, the gap between germline ends came to 8 bases. Germline CDR1 is SGHTA and CDR2 is FQGTGA. This CDR3 contains 13 residues. Clones were read by immunoSEQ multiplex PCR, and TCRdb kept only the in-frame ones, dropping some. The sample has tens of thousands of clones; 70% to 85% are singletons. The chain joins TRBV7-3 to TRBJ2-2; D gene unclear. The specimen sequenced was FFPE invasive lung adenocarcinoma tissue. This clonotype was obtained from a person in their 60s with lung adenocarcinoma. The CDR3 spells CASSPQHTGELFF. CDR3 sequence (DNA): TGTGCCAGCAGTCCACAGCACACCGGGGAGCTGTTTTTT. Filled out from reference TRBV7-3 and TRBJ2-2, the complete variable domain reads GAGVSQTPSNKVTEKGKYVELRCDPISGHTALYWYRQSLGQGPEFLIYFQGTGAADDSGLPNDRFFAVRPEGSVSTLKIQRTERGDSAVYLCASSPQHTGELFFGEGSRLTVL.